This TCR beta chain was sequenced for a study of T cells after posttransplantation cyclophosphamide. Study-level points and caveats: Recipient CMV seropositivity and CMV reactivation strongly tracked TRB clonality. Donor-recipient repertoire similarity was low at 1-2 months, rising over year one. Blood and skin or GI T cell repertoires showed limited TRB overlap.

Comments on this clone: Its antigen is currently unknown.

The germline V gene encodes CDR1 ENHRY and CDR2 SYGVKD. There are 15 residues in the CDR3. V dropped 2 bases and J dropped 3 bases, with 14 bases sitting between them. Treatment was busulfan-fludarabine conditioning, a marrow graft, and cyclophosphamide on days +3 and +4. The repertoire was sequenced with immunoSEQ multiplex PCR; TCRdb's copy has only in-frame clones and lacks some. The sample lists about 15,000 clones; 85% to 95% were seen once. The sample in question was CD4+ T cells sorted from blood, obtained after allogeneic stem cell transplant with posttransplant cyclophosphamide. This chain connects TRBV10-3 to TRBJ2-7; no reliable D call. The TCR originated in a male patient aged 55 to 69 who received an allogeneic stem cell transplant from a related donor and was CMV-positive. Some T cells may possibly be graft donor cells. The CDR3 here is CAISELWSTLYEQYF. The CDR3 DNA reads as TGTGCCATCAGTGAGCTATGGTCAACTCTCTACGAGCAGTACTTC.